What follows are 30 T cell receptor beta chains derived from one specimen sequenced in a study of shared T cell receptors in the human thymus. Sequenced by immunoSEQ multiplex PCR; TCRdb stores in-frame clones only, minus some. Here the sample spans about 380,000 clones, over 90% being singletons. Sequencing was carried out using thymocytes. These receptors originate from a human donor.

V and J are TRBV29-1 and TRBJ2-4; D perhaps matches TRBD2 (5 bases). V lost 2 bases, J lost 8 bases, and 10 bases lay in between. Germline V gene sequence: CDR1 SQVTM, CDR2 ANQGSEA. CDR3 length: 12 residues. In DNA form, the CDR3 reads TGCAGCGTTGAACTAGCTCGGGACATTCAGTACTTC. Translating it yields CSVELARDIQYF.

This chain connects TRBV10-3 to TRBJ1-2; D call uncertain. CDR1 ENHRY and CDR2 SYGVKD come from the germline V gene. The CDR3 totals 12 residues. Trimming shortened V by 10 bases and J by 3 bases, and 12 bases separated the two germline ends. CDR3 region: CATWTSDYGYTF. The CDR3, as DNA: TGTGCCACCTGGACTTCTGACTATGGCTACACCTTC.

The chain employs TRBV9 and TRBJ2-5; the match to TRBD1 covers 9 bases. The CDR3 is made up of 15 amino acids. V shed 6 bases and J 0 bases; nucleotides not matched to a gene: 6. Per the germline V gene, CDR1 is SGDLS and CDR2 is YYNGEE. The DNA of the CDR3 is TGTGCCAGCATCCGGGACAGGGAGGACCAAGAGACCCAGTACTTC. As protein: CASIRDREDQETQYF.

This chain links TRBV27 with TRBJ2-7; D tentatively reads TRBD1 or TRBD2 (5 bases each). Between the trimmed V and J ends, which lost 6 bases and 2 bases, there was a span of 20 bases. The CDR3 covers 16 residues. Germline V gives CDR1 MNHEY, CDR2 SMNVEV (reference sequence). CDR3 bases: TGTGCCAGCAGGCTCTTTATGGGGGTCACCCCCTACGAGCAGTACTTC. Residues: CASRLFMGVTPYEQYF.

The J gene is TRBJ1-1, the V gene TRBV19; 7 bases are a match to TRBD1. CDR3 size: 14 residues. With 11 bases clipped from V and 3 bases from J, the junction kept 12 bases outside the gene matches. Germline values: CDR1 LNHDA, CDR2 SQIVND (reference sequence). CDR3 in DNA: TGTGCCGCTACTCGACAGGGAAGGGACACTGAAGCTTTCTTT. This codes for CAATRQGRDTEAFF.

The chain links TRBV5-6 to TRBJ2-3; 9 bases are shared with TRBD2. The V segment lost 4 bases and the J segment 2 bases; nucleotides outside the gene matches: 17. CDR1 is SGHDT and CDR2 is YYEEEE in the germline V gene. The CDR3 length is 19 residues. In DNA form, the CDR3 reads TGTGCCAGCAGCCGGTCCCCGGCGGCGGGAGGGCCGCTCACAGATACGCAGTATTTT. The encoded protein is CASSRSPAAGGPLTDTQYF.

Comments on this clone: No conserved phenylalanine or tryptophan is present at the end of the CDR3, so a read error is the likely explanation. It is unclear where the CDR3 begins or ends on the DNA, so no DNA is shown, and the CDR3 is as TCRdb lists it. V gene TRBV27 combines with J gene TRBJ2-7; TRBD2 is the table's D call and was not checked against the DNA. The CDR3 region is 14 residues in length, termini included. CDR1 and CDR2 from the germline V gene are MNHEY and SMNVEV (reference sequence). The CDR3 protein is CASSFRLCVPGLVS.

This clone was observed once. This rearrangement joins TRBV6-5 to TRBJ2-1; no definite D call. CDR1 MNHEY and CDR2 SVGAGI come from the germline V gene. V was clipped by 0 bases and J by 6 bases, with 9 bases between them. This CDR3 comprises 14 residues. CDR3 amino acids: CASSYSSRRNEQFF. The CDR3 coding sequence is TGTGCCAGCAGTTACTCGAGTAGACGCAATGAGCAGTTCTTC.

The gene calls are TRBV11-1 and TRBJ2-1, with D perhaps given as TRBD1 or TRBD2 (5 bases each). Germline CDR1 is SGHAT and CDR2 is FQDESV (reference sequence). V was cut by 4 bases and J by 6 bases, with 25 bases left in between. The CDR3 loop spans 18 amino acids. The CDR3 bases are TGTGCCAGCAGCTCCAATTCCCCTCCCATCAGGGCGGGCAATGAGCAGTTCTTC. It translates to CASSSNSPPIRAGNEQFF. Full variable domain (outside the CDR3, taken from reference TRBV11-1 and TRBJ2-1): EAEVAQSPRYKITEKSQAVAFWCDPISGHATLYWYRQILGQGPELLVQFQDESVVDDSQLPKDRFSAERLKGVDSTLKIQPAELGDSAMYLCASSSNSPPIRAGNEQFFGPGTRLTVL.

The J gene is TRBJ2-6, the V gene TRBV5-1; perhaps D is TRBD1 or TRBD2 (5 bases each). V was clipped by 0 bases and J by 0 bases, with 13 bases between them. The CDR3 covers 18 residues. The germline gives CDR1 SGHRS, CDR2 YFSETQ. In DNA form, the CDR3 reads TGCGCCAGCAGCTTGGCCGACAGACTACACTCTGGGGCCAACGTCCTGACTTTC. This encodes CASSLADRLHSGANVLTF.

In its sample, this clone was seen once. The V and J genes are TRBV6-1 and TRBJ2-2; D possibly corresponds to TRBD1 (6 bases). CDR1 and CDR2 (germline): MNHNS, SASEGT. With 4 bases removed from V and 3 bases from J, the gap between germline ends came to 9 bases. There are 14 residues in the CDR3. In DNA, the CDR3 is TGTGCCAGCAGTGTTCACAGGGACACCGGGGAGCTGTTTTTT. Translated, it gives CASSVHRDTGELFF.

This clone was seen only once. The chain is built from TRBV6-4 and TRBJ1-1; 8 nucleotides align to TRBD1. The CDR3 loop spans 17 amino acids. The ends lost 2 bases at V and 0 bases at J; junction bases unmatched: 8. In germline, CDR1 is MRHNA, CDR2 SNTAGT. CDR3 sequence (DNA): TGTGCCAGCAGTGACCCCGGACAGGGTCGGATGAACACTGAAGCTTTCTTT. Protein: CASSDPGQGRMNTEAFF.

CDR3 region: CASSPRQGCQETQYF. In DNA, the CDR3 is TGTGCCAGCAGCCCCCGACAGGGTTGCCAAGAGACCCAGTACTTC. This chain links TRBV7-8 with TRBJ2-5; TRBD1 aligns across 7 bases. J lost 1 base, V lost 5 bases, and 7 bases had no gene match. This CDR3 contains 15 residues. The germline V gene has CDR1 SGHVS and CDR2 FQNEAQ. The entire variable domain, with the rest obtained from reference TRBV7-8 and TRBJ2-5, is as follows: GAGVSQSPRYKVAKRGQDVALRCDPISGHVSLFWYQQALGQGPEFLTYFQNEAQLDKSGLPSDRFFAERPEGSVSTLKIQRTQQEDSAVYLCASSPRQGCQETQYFGPGTRLLVL.

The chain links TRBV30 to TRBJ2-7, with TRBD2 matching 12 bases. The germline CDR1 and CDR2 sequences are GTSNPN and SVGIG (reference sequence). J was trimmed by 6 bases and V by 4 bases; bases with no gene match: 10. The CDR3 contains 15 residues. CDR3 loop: CAWTDRLAGVREQYF. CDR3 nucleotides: TGTGCCTGGACCGATAGACTAGCGGGAGTTCGCGAGCAGTACTTC.

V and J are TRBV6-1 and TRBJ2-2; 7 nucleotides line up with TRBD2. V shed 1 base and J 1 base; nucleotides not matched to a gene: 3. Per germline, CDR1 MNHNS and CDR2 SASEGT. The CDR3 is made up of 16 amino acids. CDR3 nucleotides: TGTGCCAGCAGTGAAGAAAAGCGGGAGAACACCGGGGAGCTGTTTTTT. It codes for CASSEEKRENTGELFF.

CDR3 DNA: TGCAGCCTAGGCACCTACGAGCAGTACTTC. It is translated as CSLGTYEQYF. The rearrangement joins TRBV20-1 to TRBJ2-7; D not certain. The CDR3 consists of 10 residues. The germline CDR1 and CDR2 sequences are DFQATT and SNEGSKA (reference sequence).

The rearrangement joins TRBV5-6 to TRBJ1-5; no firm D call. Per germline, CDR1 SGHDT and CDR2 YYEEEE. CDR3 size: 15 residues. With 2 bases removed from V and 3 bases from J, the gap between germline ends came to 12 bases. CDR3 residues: CASSFGSGINQPQHF. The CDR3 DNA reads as TGTGCCAGCAGCTTTGGTAGTGGAATCAATCAGCCCCAGCATTTT.

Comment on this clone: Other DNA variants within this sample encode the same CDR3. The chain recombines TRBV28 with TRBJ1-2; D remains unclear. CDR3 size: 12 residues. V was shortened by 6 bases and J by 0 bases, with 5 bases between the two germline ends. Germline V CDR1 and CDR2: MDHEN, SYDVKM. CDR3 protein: CASSLANYGYTF. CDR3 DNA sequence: TGTGCCAGCAGCTTAGCTAACTATGGCTACACCTTC.

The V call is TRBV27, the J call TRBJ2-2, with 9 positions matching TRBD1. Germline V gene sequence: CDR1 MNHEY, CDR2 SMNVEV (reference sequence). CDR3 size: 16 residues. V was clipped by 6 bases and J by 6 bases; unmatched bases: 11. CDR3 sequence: CASSEPGQGPSGELFF. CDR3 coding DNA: TGTGCCAGCAGCGAACCGGGACAGGGACCGTCCGGGGAGCTGTTTTTT.

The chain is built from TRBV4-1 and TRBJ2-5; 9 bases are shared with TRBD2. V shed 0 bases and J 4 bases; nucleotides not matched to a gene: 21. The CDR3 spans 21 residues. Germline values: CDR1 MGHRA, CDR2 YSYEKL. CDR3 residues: CASSQDRVAGVGGGDAETQYF. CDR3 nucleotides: TGCGCCAGCAGCCAAGATAGGGTAGCGGGAGTCGGAGGGGGGGATGCAGAGACCCAGTACTTC.

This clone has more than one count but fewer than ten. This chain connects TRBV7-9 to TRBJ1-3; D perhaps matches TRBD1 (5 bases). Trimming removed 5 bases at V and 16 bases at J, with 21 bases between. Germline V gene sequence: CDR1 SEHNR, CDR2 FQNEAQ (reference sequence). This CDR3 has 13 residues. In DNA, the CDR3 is TGTGCCAGCAGCCCAACTTTTCGGGACCTTCTGTATTTT. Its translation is CASSPTFRDLLYF.

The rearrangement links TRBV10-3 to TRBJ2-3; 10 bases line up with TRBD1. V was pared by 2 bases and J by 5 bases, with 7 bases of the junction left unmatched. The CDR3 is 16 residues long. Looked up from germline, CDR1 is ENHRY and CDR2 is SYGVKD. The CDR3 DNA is TGTGCCATCAGTGAGCCCGACAGGGGGCAGATAGATACGCAGTATTTT. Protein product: CAISEPDRGQIDTQYF.

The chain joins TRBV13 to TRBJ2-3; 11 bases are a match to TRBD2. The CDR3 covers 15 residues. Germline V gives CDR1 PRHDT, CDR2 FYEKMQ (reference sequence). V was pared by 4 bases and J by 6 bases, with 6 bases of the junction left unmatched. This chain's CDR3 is CASSSLAGGGDTQYF. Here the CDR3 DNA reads TGTGCCAGCAGCTCCTTAGCGGGAGGGGGGGATACGCAGTATTTT.

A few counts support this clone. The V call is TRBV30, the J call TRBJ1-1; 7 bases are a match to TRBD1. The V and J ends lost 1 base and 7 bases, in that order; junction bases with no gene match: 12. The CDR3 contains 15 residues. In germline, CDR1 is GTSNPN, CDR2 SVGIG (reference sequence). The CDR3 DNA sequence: TGTGCCTGGAGTGACAGGGGACCGGGAGCTTATGAAGCTTTCTTT. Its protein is CAWSDRGPGAYEAFF.

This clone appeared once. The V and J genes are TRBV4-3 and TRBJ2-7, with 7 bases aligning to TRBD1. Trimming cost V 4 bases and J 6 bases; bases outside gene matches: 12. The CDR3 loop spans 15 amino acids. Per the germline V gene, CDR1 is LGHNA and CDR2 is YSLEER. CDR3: CASSRTGGDLGEQYF. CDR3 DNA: TGCGCCAGCAGCCGGACAGGTGGGGATCTGGGCGAGCAGTACTTC.

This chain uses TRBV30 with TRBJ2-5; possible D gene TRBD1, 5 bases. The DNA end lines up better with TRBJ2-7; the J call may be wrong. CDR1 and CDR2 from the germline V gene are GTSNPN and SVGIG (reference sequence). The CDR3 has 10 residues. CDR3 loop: CAGMGHEQYF. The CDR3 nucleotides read TGTGCCGGGATGGGGCACGAGCAGTACTTC.

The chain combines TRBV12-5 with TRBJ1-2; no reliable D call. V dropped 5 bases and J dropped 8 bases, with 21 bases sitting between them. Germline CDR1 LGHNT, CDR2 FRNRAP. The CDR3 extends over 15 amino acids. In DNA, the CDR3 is TGTGCTAGTGGTCCGGAAGGTCCAGGTCTTCTCGGCTACACCTTC. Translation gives CASGPEGPGLLGYTF. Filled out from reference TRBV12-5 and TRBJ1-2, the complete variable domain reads DARVTQTPRHKVTEMGQEVTMRCQPILGHNTVFWYRQTMMQGLELLAYFRNRAPLDDSGMPKDRFSAEMPDATLATLKIQPSEPRDSAVYFCASGPEGPGLLGYTFGSGTRLTVV.

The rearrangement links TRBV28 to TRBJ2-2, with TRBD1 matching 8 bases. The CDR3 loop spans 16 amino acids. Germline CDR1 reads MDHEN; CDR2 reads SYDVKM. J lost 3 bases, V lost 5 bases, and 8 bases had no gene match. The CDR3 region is CASSPNRGADTGELFF. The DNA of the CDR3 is TGTGCCAGCAGTCCTAACAGGGGGGCGGACACCGGGGAGCTGTTTTTT.

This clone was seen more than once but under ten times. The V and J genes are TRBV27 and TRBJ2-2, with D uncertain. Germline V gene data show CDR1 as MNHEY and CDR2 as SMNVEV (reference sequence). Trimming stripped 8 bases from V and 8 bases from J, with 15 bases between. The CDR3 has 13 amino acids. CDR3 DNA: TGTGCCAGCTTTAGGCCGGGCCGTGGGGAGCTGTTTTTT. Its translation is CASFRPGRGELFF.

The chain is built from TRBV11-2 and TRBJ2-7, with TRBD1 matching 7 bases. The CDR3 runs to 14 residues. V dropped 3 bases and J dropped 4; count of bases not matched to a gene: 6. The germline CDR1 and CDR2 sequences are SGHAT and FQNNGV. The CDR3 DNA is TGTGCCAGCAGCTTGACAGGGACAGATTACGAGCAGTACTTC. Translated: CASSLTGTDYEQYF.